Included here is one TCR beta chain sequence, with context. Many counts were recorded for this clonotype. This receptor's antigen is unknown. Qualities for individual bases were not recorded, and no much larger clone is one base off. These data come from a study of CD8 T cells in ankylosing spondylitis (dated by TCRdb to 2015 to 2018). In the study overall: The study profiled T cell receptor beta repertoires in healthy donors and ankylosing spondylitis patients to find disease-linked TCR variants. The full study cohort was made up of about two dozen ankylosing spondylitis patients and more than 90 healthy donors. Peripheral blood was sampled, and synovial fluid was additionally collected from ankylosing spondylitis patients.

The sample was run on an Illumina HiSeq 2500. Quantitative 5'-RACE with molecular barcodes was the method used to prepare the TCR beta libraries. On the study's bioinformatics: A new computational method based on a probabilistic model of VDJ rearrangement was used to identify disease-linked TCR variants. TCRdb reworked the public reads: Q25 trimming with fastp, MiXCR clone assembly, productive beta chains retained. Each entry is one CDR3 protein sequence, shown with its most common DNA and genes. TCRdb assigned the V and J calls; the authors' analysis was not used. The sample data list about 340,000 distinct CDR3 sequences, and 7.5% to 9% of these were observed just once. The leading ten clones occupy less than 15% of the sample. The investigation overall reported the following: Significant enrichment of the disease-linked clones was reported in matched synovial fluid samples from ankylosing spondylitis patients. Blood from ankylosing spondylitis patients appeared to be characterized by a TCR beta motif composed of roughly eight highly homologous amino acid variants. The disease-linked clones had a CD8+ phenotype and were found at relatively low frequencies in peripheral blood. Some TCR beta motif variants had previously been reported in synovial fluid and blood of reactive arthritis patients, which suggested common disease-initiation mechanisms.

Taken from cysteine to phenylalanine, the CDR3 has 14 residues. Solely the CDR3 DNA is kept, with 42 bases framed from the first base. Trimming at the junction amounts to 6 bases on V and 7 bases on J, and the germline ends lie 15 bases apart. The chain couples TRBV12-3 or TRBV12-4 to TRBJ2-2; the D gene is perhaps TRBD2, from 6 matching bases. The material sequenced was blood, either unsorted or a sorted T cell fraction (not recorded which). The receptor's source is a male donor with ankylosing spondylitis. The CDR3 protein sequence reads: CASSPGLSSGELFF. The nucleotide sequence reads as follows: TGTGCCAGCAGCCCAGGACTAAGTAGCGGGGAGCTGTTTTTT.